This T cell receptor (beta chain) was found in a study of blood T cells in healthy people across ages. Remarks on this clonotype: The antigen remains unidentified.

Each donor had around 10 milliliters of peripheral blood drawn. This CDR3 contains 15 residues. Germline CDR1 LGHNA, CDR2 YNFKEQ. Trimming left V 0 bases short and J 6 bases short, with 14 bases between. A second PCR, run for about 6 to 11 cycles, used a sample-barcoded 5' primer plus a J-beta primer mix. TCRdb reanalysed the 5' RACE reads using MiXCR and keeps one entry per CDR3 protein. The data show about 640,000 distinct CDR3 sequences, with under 65% seen just once and roughly 34% held by the top ten. General observations from the study: The donors' CMV status was not determined, possibly confounding changes in expanded clonotypes. Samples with more naive T cells showed higher observed beta diversity.

This chain uses TRBV4-2 with TRBJ2-5; D ambiguous. Sequenced: blood. The sequence came from a man in his 60s in good health. The CDR3 is CASSQDLGTRQTQYF. CDR3 sequence (DNA): TGTGCCAGCAGCCAAGATCTAGGAACCCGGCAGACCCAGTACTTC.